The 9 T cell receptor beta chains below were found in one sample sequenced in a study of blood T cells in healthy people across ages. Alongside a J-beta primer mix, a sample-barcoded 5' primer served in a second PCR lasting roughly 7 to 12 cycles. A single record per CDR3 protein comes from TCRdb applying MiXCR to the 5' RACE reads. The sample has about a million distinct CDR3 sequences; approximately 38% are singletons. Sequenced input: blood. These receptors were obtained from a man aged 18 to 30 in good health.

This clonotype appeared a few times. The chain is built from TRBV7-2 and TRBJ1-2, with TRBD1 identical over 8 bases. The trim removed 1 base at V and 2 bases at J, leaving 6 bases unmatched. This CDR3 is built from 16 residues. Germline CDR1 and CDR2: SGHTA and FQGNSA. CDR3 DNA: TGTGCCAGCAGCTTAGGAGGGACAGGCCTCAACTATGGCTACACCTTC. It specifies CASSLGGTGLNYGYTF.

V is TRBV20-1 and J is TRBJ1-1; 10 nucleotides agree with TRBD1. CDR1 is DFQATT and CDR2 is SNEGSKA in the germline V gene (reference sequence). This CDR3 has 14 amino acids. J gave up 5 bases and V 3 bases, and 6 bases lay outside the gene matches. The DNA for the CDR3 is TGCAGTGCTAGCGGGACAGGGGAAGGGACTGAAGCTTTCTTT. Translation gives CSASGTGEGTEAFF.

The CDR3: CASSAVAINEKLFF. For the CDR3, the DNA is TGTGCCAGCAGTGCCGTAGCGATTAATGAAAAACTGTTTTTT. The chain joins TRBV6-5 to TRBJ1-4; D unclear. V lost 5 bases and J lost 4, with 11 bases in between. The CDR3 has 14 residues. The germline CDR1 and CDR2 sequences are MNHEY and SVGAGI.

The table lists this clonotype with a few counts. The V gene is TRBV3-1, the J gene TRBJ2-7; the D gene is possibly TRBD1 (6 bases). V was shortened by 0 bases and J by 6 bases, with 12 bases between the two germline ends. CDR1 LGHDT and CDR2 YNNKEL come from the germline V gene (reference sequence). The length of the CDR3 is 14 residues. For the CDR3, the DNA is TGTGCCAGCAGCCAAGATAAGGGGGTAAGCGAGCAGTACTTC. Protein sequence: CASSQDKGVSEQYF.

This clonotype was picked up one time. At one end, the junction sequence differs from germline, possibly due to a read error. The chain recombines TRBV9 with TRBJ1-5; D is uncertain. The CDR3 sequence is 14 residues long. Germline lookup yields CDR1 SGDLS and CDR2 YYNGEE. The CDR3 sequence is CASSVDDSNPPQHF. DNA for the CDR3: TGCGCCAGTAGCGTAGACGATAGCAATCCGCCCCAGCATTTT.

This clonotype was found a few times. The CDR3 nucleotides are TGCAGCGTTGAAACCCGGAGCCTTGCGGGAGAGACCCAGTACTTC. Amino acids: CSVETRSLAGETQYF. V usage is TRBV29-1 and J usage is TRBJ2-5, with a tentative D call TRBD2 (5 bases). Trimming left V 2 bases short and J 4 bases short, with 17 bases between. The CDR3 runs to 15 residues. The V gene's germline CDR1 is SQVTM and CDR2 ANQGSEA.

This clonotype was counted a few times. The genes are TRBV20-1 and TRBJ1-2; 12 positions agree with TRBD1. V trimming: 6 bases; J trimming: 8 bases; junction bases outside the gene matches: 10. This CDR3 spans 14 amino acids. Germline-derived CDR1 and CDR2 are DFQATT and SNEGSKA (reference sequence). CDR3 sequence (DNA): TGCAGTGCAACTCCGGGACAGGGGGCCGGGGGCTACACCTTC. Translation gives CSATPGQGAGGYTF.

The J gene is TRBJ2-3, the V gene TRBV29-1; D remains ambiguous. CDR1 SQVTM and CDR2 ANQGSEA come from the germline V gene. V lost 3 bases, J lost 3 bases, and 10 bases lay in between. The CDR3 contains 13 residues. The CDR3 protein is CSVEKLGTDTQYF. The CDR3 DNA reads TGCAGCGTTGAGAAGCTTGGGACAGATACGCAGTATTTT.

This clonotype showed up many times. The J gene is TRBJ2-7, the V gene TRBV6-5; 8 positions agree with TRBD2. The CDR3 runs 15 residues. Germline CDR1 and CDR2: MNHEY and SVGAGI. V gave up 5 bases and J gave up 2 bases; unmatched junction bases: 8. The CDR3 is CASSQLAGPTYEQYF. CDR3 sequence (DNA): TGTGCCAGCAGTCAGCTAGCGGGCCCAACCTACGAGCAGTACTTC.